Listed below are T cell receptor beta chains from one sample, sequenced in a study of cytomegalovirus exposure and HLA in healthy donors. Libraries were prepared by immunoSEQ multiplex PCR; TCRdb keeps only in-frame clonotypes and omits some of them. Among a few hundred thousand clones listed, 75% to 90% were seen once. The sample consisted of PBMCs. All receptors derive from a girl aged 2-10 years in good health and CMV-seronegative. The CDR3 runs from the conserved cysteine through the conserved F or W. A D gene is named only where the DNA matches it firmly. Clone size appears in some rows only: once, few, many, or a class for an expanded clone.

V	size	J	D	CDR3	DNA
TRBV27	.	TRBJ2-7	.	CASKPGHPDYEQYF	TGTGCCAGCAAACCGGGACACCCCGACTACGAGCAGTACTTC
TRBV5-4	.	TRBJ2-5	TRBD2	CASSFSGVGETQYF	TGTGCCAGCAGCTTTAGCGGGGTGGGGGAGACCCAGTACTTC
TRBV28	.	TRBJ1-6	.	CASSPRSGNSPLHF	TGTGCCAGCAGTCCCCGATCAGGGAATTCACCCCTCCACTTT
TRBV10-1	.	TRBJ2-7	TRBD1	CASSESRTGGDEQYF	TGCGCCAGCAGTGAGTCACGGACAGGGGGGGACGAGCAGTACTTC
TRBV10-3	once	TRBJ1-2	.	CAISNPANYGYTF	TGTGCCATCAGTAATCCGGCTAACTATGGCTACACCTTC
TRBV4-1	.	TRBJ2-5	TRBD2	CASSPMPSGGWETQYF	TGCGCCAGCAGCCCTATGCCTAGCGGGGGATGGGAGACCCAGTACTTC
TRBV10-1	few	TRBJ2-2	TRBD2	CASSEGLAGDTGELFF	TGCGCCAGCAGTGAGGGACTAGCGGGAGACACCGGGGAGCTGTTTTTT
TRBV28	.	TRBJ1-2	.	CASSPTRPGGYTF	TGTGCCAGCAGTCCAACCCGACCCGGGGGCTACACCTTC
TRBV14	.	TRBJ1-1	TRBD1	CASSQVQGAGVEAFF	TGTGCCAGCAGCCAAGTCCAGGGGGCAGGGGTGGAAGCTTTCTTT
TRBV2	.	TRBJ2-7	TRBD1	CASGYQGAGEQYF	TGTGCCAGCGGATACCAGGGGGCCGGCGAGCAGTACTTC
TRBV20-1	.	TRBJ2-7	TRBD1	CSAFTGAEQYF	TGCAGTGCTTTTACAGGGGCCGAGCAGTACTTC
TRBV29-1	.	TRBJ2-7	TRBD1	CSVELVGTGIPYEQYF	TGCAGCGTTGAACTTGTTGGGACAGGAATACCCTACGAGCAGTACTTC
TRBV5-1	.	TRBJ1-1	.	CASGQGMNTEAFF	TGCGCCAGCGGGCAGGGCATGAACACTGAAGCTTTCTTT
TRBV6-5	once	TRBJ2-5	TRBD2	CASHSGGGEETQYF	TGTGCCAGCCATAGCGGGGGGGGAGAAGAGACCCAGTACTTC
TRBV9	.	TRBJ2-5	TRBD2	CASSIRLAAETQYF	TGTGCCAGCAGCATAAGGCTAGCGGCGGAGACCCAGTACTTC
TRBV6-1	.	TRBJ2-7	TRBD2	CASSETSGSLYEQYF	TGTGCCAGCAGTGAAACTAGCGGGAGTCTCTACGAGCAGTACTTC
TRBV29-1	.	TRBJ2-1	TRBD2	CSVEDLGGSFYNEQFF	TGCAGCGTTGAAGATTTAGGCGGGAGTTTTTACAATGAGCAGTTCTTC
TRBV9	few	TRBJ2-3	TRBD1	CASSEFSGDRGTDTQYF	TGTGCCAGCAGCGAGTTCTCGGGGGACAGGGGCACAGATACGCAGTATTTT
TRBV4-2	.	TRBJ1-2	TRBD1	CASSQAAGQGNYGYTF	TGTGCCAGCAGCCAAGCCGCGGGACAGGGAAACTATGGCTACACCTTC
TRBV30	.	TRBJ2-3	.	CAWSDLTRSSTDTQYF	TGTGCCTGGAGTGACCTGACTAGGAGCTCCACAGATACGCAGTATTTT
TRBV9	.	TRBJ1-2	TRBD1	CASSVRDRAEGYTF	TGTGCCAGCAGCGTAAGGGACAGGGCCGAGGGCTACACCTTC
TRBV9	.	TRBJ2-7	TRBD2	CASSVLAGARTYEQYF	TGTGCCAGCAGCGTCCTAGCGGGAGCGCGGACCTACGAGCAGTACTTC
TRBV7-2	.	TRBJ1-3	.	CASSPTGTGNTIYF	TGTGCCAGCAGCCCGACAGGTACTGGAAACACCATATATTTT
TRBV6-5	.	TRBJ2-7	TRBD1	CASSLVGTGVYEQYF	TGTGCCAGCAGTTTGGTGGGGACAGGTGTCTACGAGCAGTACTTC
TRBV19	.	TRBJ2-5	TRBD2	CASSFAGGQETQYF	TGTGCCAGTAGTTTTGCGGGGGGACAAGAGACCCAGTACTTC
TRBV28	.	TRBJ1-5	.	CASSHDLRGAGNQPQHF	TGTGCCAGCAGTCACGATCTTCGGGGGGCGGGCAATCAGCCCCAGCATTTT
TRBV16	.	TRBJ1-2	TRBD1	CASSQSGQGDGYTF	TGTGCCAGCAGCCAATCTGGACAGGGAGATGGCTACACCTTC
TRBV5-1	few	TRBJ2-1	.	CASSLRLDGTNEQFF	TGCGCCAGCAGCTTGAGACTAGACGGAACTAATGAGCAGTTCTTC
TRBV7-6	.	TRBJ1-3	.	CASSPRPFLSSGNTIYF	TGTGCCAGCAGCCCGAGGCCCTTCCTTAGCTCTGGAAACACCATATATTTT
TRBV14	.	TRBJ2-1	TRBD2	CASSPRTGLAGEGNEQFF	TGTGCCAGCAGCCCAAGAACTGGACTAGCGGGAGAAGGCAATGAGCAGTTCTTC
TRBV25-1	.	TRBJ2-7	.	CASSDPRAPGEQYF	TGTGCCAGCAGTGACCCCAGGGCCCCCGGGGAGCAGTACTTC
TRBV5-4	once	TRBJ2-3	.	CASSLVQGPDTQYF	TGTGCCAGCAGCTTGGTCCAGGGGCCAGATACGCAGTATTTT
TRBV4-2	.	TRBJ2-5	TRBD2	CASSPGTSGNQETQYF	TGTGCCAGCAGCCCCGGGACTAGCGGAAACCAAGAGACCCAGTACTTC
TRBV11-2	.	TRBJ2-3	TRBD2	CASSFWGGKDTQYF	TGTGCCAGCAGCTTCTGGGGGGGAAAAGATACGCAGTATTTT
TRBV27	.	TRBJ2-2	.	CASSSRLAHTGELFF	TGTGCCAGCAGTTCACGCCTAGCACACACCGGGGAGCTGTTTTTT
TRBV19	.	TRBJ2-2	.	CASRRRNTGELFF	TGTGCCAGTAGGAGGAGGAACACCGGGGAGCTGTTTTTT
TRBV5-1	.	TRBJ1-1	.	CASSQRSPGEAFF	TGCGCCAGCAGTCAAAGGTCCCCGGGTGAAGCTTTCTTT
TRBV27	.	TRBJ2-1	TRBD2	CASRGLVGTSGRNEQFF	TGTGCCAGTCGGGGTTTAGTAGGGACTAGCGGAAGGAATGAGCAGTTCTTC
TRBV14	.	TRBJ1-5	.	CASSQDRPEKEGNQPQHF	TGTGCCAGCAGCCAAGATCGCCCGGAGAAGGAGGGCAATCAGCCCCAGCATTTT
TRBV11-2	few	TRBJ2-1	.	CASSLGAVNEQFF	TGTGCCAGCAGCTTAGGGGCAGTTAATGAGCAGTTCTTC